The rows below give T cell receptor beta chains drawn from one sample of a study of blood T cell repertoires in COVID-19. The protocol was immunoSEQ multiplex PCR, while the TCRdb copy is restricted to in-frame clones and leaves out a portion. The table includes 65,000 to 85,000 clones, about nine tenths detected once. Sequencing was done on a sample of peripheral blood. The receptors shown here come from a human donor in a cohort sampled during active COVID-19. The CDR3 runs from the conserved cysteine through the conserved F or W. A D gene is named only where the DNA matches it firmly. Some rows mark clone size as missing; the rest say once, few, many or name a class of expanded clone.

D	J	V	size	CDR3	DNA
NA	TRBJ1-4	TRBV5-6	NA	CASSSTGTANEKLFF	TGTGCCAGCAGCTCCACCGGGACTGCGAATGAAAAACTGTTTTTT
TRBD1	TRBJ1-6	TRBV28	few	CASSTRRGRFSPLHF	TGTGCCAGCAGTACTCGCAGGGGGCGTTTCTCACCCCTCCACTTT
NA	TRBJ1-1	TRBV9	NA	CASSVVGEGNTEAFF	TGTGCCAGCAGCGTAGTTGGGGAGGGGAACACTGAAGCTTTCTTT
NA	TRBJ2-2	TRBV5-5	NA	CASSLELWNTGELFF	TGTGCCAGCAGCTTGGAGCTCTGGAACACCGGGGAGCTGTTTTTT
NA	TRBJ2-7	TRBV19	NA	CASRLDEQYF	TGTGCGAGCCGATTGGACGAGCAGTACTTC
NA	TRBJ2-5	TRBV6-5	NA	CASSKHQGTQYF	TGTGCCAGCAGTAAACACCAGGGGACCCAGTACTTC
TRBD1	TRBJ1-5	TRBV24-1	NA	CATSDSGTGGNQPQHF	TGTGCCACCAGTGATTCCGGGACAGGGGGCAATCAGCCCCAGCATTTT
NA	TRBJ2-2	TRBV15	once	CATSRDGGSITGELFF	TGTGCCACCAGCAGAGATGGGGGCAGCATCACCGGGGAGCTGTTTTTT
NA	TRBJ2-1	TRBV19	NA	CASSMGGNYPWFF	TGTGCCAGTAGTATGGGGGGAAACTACCCTTGGTTCTTC
TRBD1	TRBJ2-1	TRBV5-3	few	CARIYPGQVYEQFF	TGTGCCAGAATATATCCGGGACAGGTGTATGAGCAGTTCTTC
NA	TRBJ1-2	TRBV19	NA	CASSIGAEPTNYGYTF	TGTGCCAGTAGTATAGGGGCAGAACCTACAAACTATGGCTACACCTTC
TRBD2	TRBJ2-7	TRBV6-5	NA	CASGLAGGPYEQYF	TGTGCCAGCGGATTAGCGGGAGGGCCCTACGAGCAGTACTTC
NA	TRBJ2-7	TRBV7-2	NA	CASSPRTDEQYF	TGTGCCAGCAGCCCCCGGACAGACGAGCAGTACTTC
TRBD2	TRBJ2-1	TRBV27	NA	CASSPRVVAGRGSYNEQFF	TGTGCCAGCAGTCCCCGGGTGGTAGCGGGGCGGGGATCCTACAATGAGCAGTTCTTC
NA	TRBJ2-2	TRBV19	NA	CASSIEYRVTGELFF	TGTGCCAGTAGTATAGAGTACAGGGTTACCGGGGAGCTGTTTTTT
TRBD2	TRBJ2-1	TRBV9	NA	CASSTTGASGKNEQFF	TGTGCCAGCAGCACCACCGGGGCTAGCGGGAAGAATGAGCAGTTCTTC
NA	TRBJ2-5	TRBV5-4	NA	CASSKSGQETQYF	TGTGCCAGCAGCAAAAGCGGCCAAGAGACCCAGTACTTC
NA	TRBJ1-1	TRBV7-2	NA	CASSLRGSQEAFF	TGTGCCAGCAGCTTAAGGGGAAGCCAGGAAGCTTTCTTT
NA	TRBJ2-7	TRBV11-2	once	CASSLVAGSYEQYF	TGTGCCAGCAGCTTAGTAGCTGGGAGCTACGAGCAGTACTTC
NA	TRBJ2-7	TRBV6-5	NA	CASGQQLGVPEQYF	TGTGCCAGCGGGCAACAACTGGGCGTCCCGGAGCAGTACTTC
TRBD2	TRBJ2-1	TRBV18	NA	CASSPSGSYLNEQFF	TGTGCCAGCTCACCTAGCGGGAGTTATCTCAATGAGCAGTTCTTC
NA	TRBJ2-7	TRBV4-3	once	CASSQGGRGPGEQYF	TGCGCCAGCAGCCAAGGTGGCAGGGGACCTGGAGAGCAGTACTTC
TRBD1	TRBJ1-1	TRBV4-1	NA	CASSQDRTGLNTEAFF	TGCGCCAGCAGCCAAGACAGGACAGGATTGAACACTGAAGCTTTCTTT
TRBD1	TRBJ1-5	TRBV12-3/TRBV12-4	NA	CASRSQGDQPQHF	TGTGCCAGCAGATCACAGGGGGATCAGCCCCAGCATTTT